The T cell receptor (beta chain) described here comes from a study of early T cells in non-severe SARS-CoV-2 infection. This clonotype was seen repeatedly, ten times or more. The CDR3 is made up of 15 amino acids. V dropped 3 bases and J dropped 6 bases, with 15 bases sitting between them. TCRdb itself ran the 5' RACE reads through MiXCR, one entry per CDR3 protein. The profile shows roughly 25,000 distinct CDR3 sequences, approximately 5% of them singletons. This TCR was sampled from an adult who was a healthcare worker with PCR-confirmed SARS-CoV-2 infection or an uninfected control (not recorded which). The rearrangement links TRBV12-3 or TRBV12-4 to TRBJ1-5; D might be TRBD1 (5 bases). The sample taken for sequencing was whole blood. The CDR3 sequence: CASSFRSGSAQPQHF. The CDR3 nucleotides are TGTGCCAGCAGTTTTCGGTCAGGGTCCGCTCAGCCCCAGCATTTT.